The clone carrying this T cell receptor beta chain was picked up a small number of times. Antigen specificity is unknown. A much larger clone lies one base from this, so it may be a read error. The CDR3 has 15 amino acids. Per the germline V gene, CDR1 is MNHEY and CDR2 is SVGEGT. The sample belongs to a study of blood T cells in healthy people across ages. As for the study in general: T cells yielded about one barcoded beta molecule per two cells through template switching.

The donors, aged roughly 6 to 100, were healthy Caucasians from Russia. Study observations and caveats: Among T cells, TCR beta diversity per million cells dropped roughly linearly as age rose. More naive CD4+ cells and higher diversity were found in long-lived than in aged donors.

A second PCR, run for roughly 7 to 11 cycles, used a sample-barcoded 5' primer plus a J-beta primer mix. TCRdb fed the 5' RACE reads into MiXCR, producing one record per CDR3 protein. The sample shows 1.5 million to 2 million distinct CDR3 sequences, 25% to 30% of them seen only once. The source is a woman aged 25 to 39 in good health. Sequencing was carried out using blood. This chain uses TRBV6-2 or TRBV6-3 with TRBJ2-4; 8 nucleotides align to TRBD1. The end of the DNA is better explained by TRBJ2-7, so the J call may be wrong. Here the CDR3 reads CAGRPTGTGTYEQYF. The CDR3, as DNA: TGTGCCGGCAGACCTACCGGGACAGGTACCTACGAGCAGTACTTC.